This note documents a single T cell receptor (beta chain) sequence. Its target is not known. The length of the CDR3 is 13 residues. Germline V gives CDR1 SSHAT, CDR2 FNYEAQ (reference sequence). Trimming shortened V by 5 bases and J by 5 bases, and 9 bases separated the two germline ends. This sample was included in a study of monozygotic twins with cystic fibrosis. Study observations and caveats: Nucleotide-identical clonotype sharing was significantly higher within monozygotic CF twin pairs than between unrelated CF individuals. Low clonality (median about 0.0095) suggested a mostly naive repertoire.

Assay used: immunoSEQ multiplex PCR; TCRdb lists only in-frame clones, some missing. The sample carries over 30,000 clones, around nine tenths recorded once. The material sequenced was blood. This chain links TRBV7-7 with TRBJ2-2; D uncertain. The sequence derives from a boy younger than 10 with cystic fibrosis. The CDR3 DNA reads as TGTGCCAGCAGCCCGCTAGAAACCGGGGAGCTGTTTTTT. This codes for CASSPLETGELFF. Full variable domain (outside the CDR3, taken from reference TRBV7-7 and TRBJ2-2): GAGVSQSPRYKVTKRGQDVTLRCDPISSHATLYWYQQALGQGPEFLTYFNYEAQPDKSGLPSDRFSAERPEGSISTLTIQRTEQRDSAMYRCASSPLETGELFFGEGSRLTVL.